Below, one TCR beta chain is given with its context. Its antigen has not been determined. One base away there is no much larger clone; base qualities are not given. The data stem from a study of shared clonotypes between healthy human individuals (dated by TCRdb to about 2020). About the study as a whole: A couple of women and a few men aged 18 to 49 years were included in the cohort. For each donor, CD4 naive and CD4 memory were each run on three plates, CD8 naive on two plates, and CD8 memory on one plate. To estimate repertoire size and how much clonotype sharing occurs between individuals, the study deeply sequenced the blood TCR repertoires of several healthy adults. Libraries were prepared and TCR repertoires were sequenced by different laboratories using diverse techniques, in order to increase sequencing depth and limit assay-specific biases. Each donor's leukapheresis produced roughly between roughly 0.9 and 8.9 billion PBMCs.

Donors were healthy HIV-negative adults with no recently reported acute infections or vaccinations. Only Caucasian adults living in Nashville, Tennessee, USA were represented among the donors. CD4+ T cells were enriched by magnetic negative selection, after which naive cells were positively selected on CD45RA and the negative fraction was taken as the memory subset. After blood collection by leukapheresis, PBMCs were isolated using Ficoll-Histopaque density gradient centrifugation and then cryopreserved in the vapor phase of liquid nitrogen. Purity and quantity of every magnetically sorted T cell population were checked by analytical flow cytometry. Each sorted fraction had its genomic DNA isolated and then quantified by UV absorbance on a Nanodrop 2000c. V gives up 0 bases and J gives up 3 bases, and the segment between their germline ends measures 9 bases. Counted from cysteine to phenylalanine, this CDR3 has 15 amino acids. Just the 45-base CDR3 DNA is kept, in frame starting at base 1. CDR1 KGHSH and CDR2 LQKENI are derived from the germline V gene.

Findings and caveats that apply to the study as a whole: The genetic and exposure-history diversity represented was limited by the small number of donors. Pairwise subsampling led to the expectation that sequencing depth would affect the degree of clonotype sharing among donors. Sampling was restricted to blood, and TCR repertoires in tissue are likely to differ from TCR repertoires in blood. Sharing across several donors was observed for around 5% of naive CD4, around 3.5% of naive CD8, 2.3% of memory CD4, and 0.4% of memory CD8 clonotypes. Higher generation probabilities were observed for clonotypes shared by all four sorted-subset donors than for non-shared clonotypes. Naive subsets generally had larger estimated clonotype richness than memory subsets did. Incomplete sequencing was indicated by rarefaction of sorted-subset datasets, despite the large sequencing depth.

Using the deep immunoSEQ assay, TCR CDR3 regions were amplified from genomic DNA by multiplex PCR. Extracted genomic DNA from each cell subset was distributed evenly across all wells of several immunoSEQ 96-well plates, and each plate was treated as a replicate. Each replicate PCR for sorted subsets received about 220 ng genomic DNA, equal to around 32,000 T cell genomes. Purified libraries were measured with a Qubit 3.0 fluorometer, size-checked on a Bioanalyzer 2100, and measured again with the KAPA Library Quantification kit. Every immunoSEQ 96-well plate was sequenced on a separate single-read 150-cycle Illumina NextSeq 550 flow cell. In the original analysis: Because the immunoSEQ output held only junctional sequences and lacked quality scores, the filtering could not match the filtering applied to full-length reads. To assign V/J genes and CDR3, sequences were annotated against IMGT germline references using PyIR, a Python wrapper for IgBLAST v1.9. Reads with weak V/J assignments (E-value above 1e-6), missing CDR3, stop codons, out-of-frame junctions, or ambiguous translated residues were removed. V3J clonotypes were defined as sequences sharing an identical inferred V gene, J gene, and CDR3 amino acid sequence. Percentage overlap between repertoires was calculated by dividing the number of shared unique clonotypes by the size of the smaller repertoire. Richness of each repertoire was evaluated using RTK rarefaction, the Chao1 estimator, and Recon v2.1 estimates of unobserved clonotypes. OLGA was used to compute generation probabilities for all TCRbeta clonotypes that the gDNA method yielded from four donors. TCRdb holds this immuneACCESS table with in-frame rearrangements only. Some clones are missing; in checked studies, unresolved V genes explain under half, and the rest has no known cause. D and trimming were read from the DNA, whereas the V and J calls and clone size are those reported in that table. A total of 850,000 to 1,200,000 clones appear in this sample, about 70% of them only once. About 1.5% of the sample comes from the top ten.

This clonotype originated in a man in his late teens or twenties in good health. The specimen was memory CD4+ T cells sorted from blood. Reading the label with the study, this specimen's cell subset or site is: CD45RA-negative fraction. The V gene is TRBV18 and the J gene is TRBJ2-1; the D gene is unclear. In nucleotides, the sequence is TGTGCCAGCTCACCACCACAAGGGCTCTACAATGAGCAGTTCTTC. Its protein reads: CASSPPQGLYNEQFF. With the rest looked up from the reference TRBV18 and TRBJ2-1 genes rather than sequenced, the full variable domain is NAGVMQNPRHLVRRRGQEARLRCSPMKGHSHVYWYRQLPEEGLKFMVYLQKENIIDESGMPKERFSAEFPKEGPSILRIQQVVRGDSAAYFCASSPPQGLYNEQFFGPGTRLTVL.